The source of this T cell receptor beta chain is a study of shared clonotypes between healthy human individuals. Findings of the study overall: Clonotypes that were shared across a handful of donors made up 4.5% to 5% of naive CD4 clonotypes.

TCRdb's table, derived via immunoSEQ multiplex PCR, lists solely in-frame clones and lacks some. The sample lists over 2 million clones, roughly 92% occurring once. Only a few counts were recorded for this clone. Its antigen remains unknown. V was trimmed by 5 bases and J by 6 bases, leaving 10 bases between them. The CDR3 totals 12 residues. CDR1 SNHLY and CDR2 FYNNEI come from the germline V gene. The V gene is TRBV2, the J gene TRBJ1-1; tentatively, D is TRBD1 (6 bases). The TCR sequence derives from a man between 18 and 29 years old in good health. Some clones in this sample may be carry-over from other donors' samples. Sequenced input: naive CD4+ T cells from PBMCs. This sample's subset: CD45RA+ positively selected. The CDR3 bases are TGTGCCAGCAGTCAACACAGGGCTGAAGCTTTCTTT. This gives the protein CASSQHRAEAFF.